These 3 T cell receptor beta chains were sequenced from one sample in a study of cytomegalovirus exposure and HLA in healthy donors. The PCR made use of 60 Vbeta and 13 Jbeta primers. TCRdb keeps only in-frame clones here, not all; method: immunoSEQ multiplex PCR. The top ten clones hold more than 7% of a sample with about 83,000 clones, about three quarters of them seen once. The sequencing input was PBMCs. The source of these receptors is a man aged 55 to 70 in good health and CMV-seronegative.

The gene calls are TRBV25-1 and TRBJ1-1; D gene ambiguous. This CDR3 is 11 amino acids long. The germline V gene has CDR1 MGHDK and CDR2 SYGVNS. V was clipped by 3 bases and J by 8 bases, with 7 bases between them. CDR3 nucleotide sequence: TGTGCCAGCAGTGACGCGGCAGAAGCTTTCTTT. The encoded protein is CASSDAAEAFF.

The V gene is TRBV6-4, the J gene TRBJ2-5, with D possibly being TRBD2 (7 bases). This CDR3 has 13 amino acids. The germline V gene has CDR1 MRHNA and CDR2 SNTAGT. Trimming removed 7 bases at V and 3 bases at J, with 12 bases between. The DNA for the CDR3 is TGTGCCAGCAAGTGCGGGGGCAAAGAGACCCAGTACTTC. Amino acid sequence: CASKCGGKETQYF.

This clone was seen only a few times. The CDR3 bases are TGTGCCAGCAGTTTGTTATGGTCAGTCTATGGCTACACCTTC. Protein product: CASSLLWSVYGYTF. The genes are TRBV28 and TRBJ1-2; no reliable D call. V lost 3 bases to trimming and J lost 4 bases, with 12 bases between them. The CDR3 runs to 14 residues. CDR1 and CDR2 (germline): MDHEN, SYDVKM.